This is a list of T cell receptor beta chains from one sample in a study of cytomegalovirus exposure and HLA in healthy donors. Assay used: immunoSEQ multiplex PCR; TCRdb lists only in-frame clones, some missing. The profile shows about 210,000 clones, roughly three quarters of them singletons. The sample taken for sequencing was PBMCs. All receptors come from a male donor in good health and CMV-seropositive. Each CDR3 is given with its conserved first and last residue. Each record gives: clone size, J gene, D gene, V gene, CDR3 DNA, CDR3 protein. The D gene is left open where the match is weak. Size is stated for part of the rows, as once, few or many counts, or as a class when the clone is expanded.

NA TRBJ2-2 TRBD2 TRBV12-5 TGTGCTAGTGCCATAGCGGGACCAAGCGGAGGCACCGGGGAGCTGTTTTTT CASAIAGPSGGTGELFF
NA TRBJ1-1 NA TRBV7-3 TGTGCCAGCAGCTTAGAAGGGGCGGTCCACACTGAAGCTTTCTTT CASSLEGAVHTEAFF
few TRBJ2-5 NA TRBV4-3 TGCGCCAGCAGCCGAGGCCCGGGGGAGACCCAGTACTTC CASSRGPGETQYF
NA TRBJ1-1 TRBD1 TRBV19 TGTGCCAGTACCCGACGAGGACAGGCAACAATGAACACTGAAGCTTTCTTT CASTRRGQATMNTEAFF
NA TRBJ1-5 NA TRBV2 TGTGCCAGCAGTGAAGCGCTTTCGGGAAATCAGCCCCAGCATTTT CASSEALSGNQPQHF
NA TRBJ2-3 TRBD2 TRBV11-2 TGTGCCAGCAGCCAAGCGGGGACTAACACAGATACGCAGTATTTT CASSQAGTNTDTQYF
few TRBJ2-5 TRBD1 TRBV4-3 TGCGCCAGCAGCCAGGCACAGGGGCCCCAAGAGACCCAGTACTTC CASSQAQGPQETQYF
NA TRBJ1-5 TRBD1 TRBV30 TGTGCCTGGAGTGGGGGGACAGGGTCCTTTCAGCCCCAGCATTTT CAWSGGTGSFQPQHF
NA TRBJ2-1 TRBD1 TRBV18 TGTGCCAGCTCAGGACAGGGGGCTCCCTACAATGAGCAGTTCTTC CASSGQGAPYNEQFF
NA TRBJ2-2 TRBD2 TRBV9 TGTGCCAGCAGGCAGACTAGCGGGAGTGGTTCCGGGGAGCTGTTTTTT CASRQTSGSGSGELFF
few TRBJ2-5 NA TRBV10-3 TGTGCCATCAGTGAGTCAGCAAAACAAGAGACCCAGTACTTC CAISESAKQETQYF
NA TRBJ2-3 NA TRBV27 TGTGCCAGCAGTTTATTGGGGACAAACGGACCGCCGAGGGATACGCAGTATTTT CASSLLGTNGPPRDTQYF
NA TRBJ1-1 TRBD1 TRBV27 TGTGCCAGCAGCCCCGAGGCACCGGGACAGGGTTTTGGAGGTGAAGCTTTCTTT CASSPEAPGQGFGGEAFF
NA TRBJ2-3 TRBD2 TRBV7-2 TGTGCCAGCAGCCCTGTCGGGGGGACTATTACAGATACGCAGTATTTT CASSPVGGTITDTQYF
few TRBJ1-2 TRBD1 TRBV4-3 TGCGCCAGCAGCCAAGAGACAGGGGTTTCCTATGGCTACACCTTC CASSQETGVSYGYTF
NA TRBJ1-2 NA TRBV4-2 TGTGCCAGCAGCCAAGATCAACAGTCCTCCTATGGCTACACCTTC CASSQDQQSSYGYTF
NA TRBJ2-2 NA TRBV5-4 TGTGCCAGCAGCTTGGCAGGGAACACCGGGGAGCTGTTTTTT CASSLAGNTGELFF
NA TRBJ2-6 TRBD1 TRBV28 TGTGCCAGCAGTTTATCGGGACAGGACTTCCCTGGGGCCAACGTCCTGACTTTC CASSLSGQDFPGANVLTF
NA TRBJ2-1 TRBD1 TRBV19 TGTGCCAGTAGTATCGGAGGGACAGGGGCTAATGAGCAGTTCTTC CASSIGGTGANEQFF
few TRBJ2-6 NA TRBV28 TGTGCCAGCAGTGCCACAGGGTTTCCTTCTAGCTCTGGGGCCAACGTCCTGACTTTC CASSATGFPSSSGANVLTF
NA TRBJ1-4 TRBD1 TRBV7-3 TGTGCCAGCAGCTTGCCGACAGGGGGCGGAAAACTGTTTTTT CASSLPTGGGKLFF
NA TRBJ2-1 NA TRBV6-1 TGTGCCAGCGTACTGAGGTTTAATGAGCAGTTCTTC CASVLRFNEQFF
few TRBJ1-1 TRBD1 TRBV6-5 TGTGCCAGCAGCAGGGGGAAGACTGAAGCTTTCTTT CASSRGKTEAFF
NA TRBJ1-2 NA TRBV11-1 TGTGCCAGCAGCTTGGCCGGGCCGGACAACGGCTACACCTTC CASSLAGPDNGYTF
NA TRBJ2-5 TRBD1 TRBV6-5 TGTGCCAGCAGTTCCGCGACAGGGAGTTGGGAGACCCAGTACTTC CASSSATGSWETQYF
NA TRBJ2-7 NA TRBV7-2 TGTGCCAGCAGCCAGGGAATTTACCCCTACGAGCAGTACTTC CASSQGIYPYEQYF
few TRBJ2-2 TRBD1 TRBV9 TGTGCCAGCAGCGTCCTCCGGGACAGGGGCGCGAACACCGGGGAGCTGTTTTTT CASSVLRDRGANTGELFF
NA TRBJ2-7 NA TRBV19 TGTGCCAGTAGTCCTTTTCGAGGCTACGAGCAGTACTTC CASSPFRGYEQYF
once TRBJ2-7 NA TRBV7-9 TGTTCCAGCAGCGACCCCCCCGGGATTTCCTACGAGCAGTACTTC CSSSDPPGISYEQYF
NA TRBJ2-1 TRBD2 TRBV25-1 TGTGCCAGCAGTGCCCCTACTAGCGGGAGGGGTGAGCAGTTCTTC CASSAPTSGRGEQFF
NA TRBJ1-1 NA TRBV7-6 TGTGCCAGCAGATTTACGGGAGACACTGAAGCTTTCTTT CASRFTGDTEAFF
NA TRBJ1-1 NA TRBV4-3 TGCGCCAGCAGCCAATCGGGGGGAGCCTTAACTGAAGCTTTCTTT CASSQSGGALTEAFF
NA TRBJ2-3 NA TRBV27 TGTGCCAGCAGTGGAGGACAGAGCACAGATACGCAGTATTTT CASSGGQSTDTQYF
NA TRBJ2-5 TRBD1 TRBV4-3 TGCGCCAGCAGCCAAGAAAATCCGGGGACAGGCGAAGAGACCCAGTACTTC CASSQENPGTGEETQYF
NA TRBJ1-2 TRBD1 TRBV9 TGTGCCAGCAGCGTAGGACAGGGGGGCAACTATGGCTACACCTTC CASSVGQGGNYGYTF
NA TRBJ1-1 NA TRBV29-1 TGCAGCGTTGTTCCGAGGCGGCCTCAGAACACTGAAGCTTTCTTT CSVVPRRPQNTEAFF
NA TRBJ2-7 NA TRBV18 TGTGCCAGCTCACCTGTTGTCGACGGAGTCGAGCAGTACTTC CASSPVVDGVEQYF
NA TRBJ2-3 TRBD1 TRBV10-3 TGTGCCACCGGACAGGGGGCAGATACGCAGTATTTT CATGQGADTQYF
NA TRBJ2-7 NA TRBV27 TGTGCCAGCCGTGCTCTGACAGCTGAAACCTACGAGCAGTACTTC CASRALTAETYEQYF
NA TRBJ1-6 NA TRBV4-1 TGCGCCAGCAGCCAAGAAAGAACAGGAGACAATTCACCCCTCCACTTT CASSQERTGDNSPLHF
NA TRBJ2-1 TRBD2 TRBV4-3 TGCGCCAGCAGCCAAGAAGATTCAGCGGGGACCTCATACAATGAGCAGTTCTTC CASSQEDSAGTSYNEQFF
NA TRBJ2-3 TRBD1 TRBV7-2 TGTGCCAGCAGCGCCCGGGACAGGCGACTTAGTGGTGGCACAGATACGCAGTATTTT CASSARDRRLSGGTDTQYF
NA TRBJ2-7 TRBD1 TRBV7-9 TGTGCCAGCAGCTTATCCCCGGGACAGGTCTACGAGCAGTACTTC CASSLSPGQVYEQYF
NA TRBJ1-2 TRBD1 TRBV18 TGTGCCAGCTCACCCGACAGGGCTTATGGCTACACCTTC CASSPDRAYGYTF
NA TRBJ2-1 TRBD2 TRBV29-1 TGCAGCGTTGAGGCTAGCGGGACGACCCCTGGGCAGTTCTTC CSVEASGTTPGQFF
NA TRBJ2-3 TRBD2 TRBV5-1 TGCGCCAGCAGCTTGGCAGCGGGGGCAGATACGCAGTATTTT CASSLAAGADTQYF
few TRBJ1-1 TRBD1 TRBV5-1 TGCGCCAGCAGCCTCGACAGGGTAAATTTGATGGACACTGAAGCTTTCTTT CASSLDRVNLMDTEAFF
once TRBJ2-1 NA TRBV25-1 TGTGCCAGCAGTGAATTCGGGGTTCTGAATGAGCAGTTCTTC CASSEFGVLNEQFF
NA TRBJ2-2 TRBD2 TRBV5-1 TGCGCCAGCAGCTTGGGACTAGCGGGGAACACCGGGGAGCTGTTTTTT CASSLGLAGNTGELFF
NA TRBJ2-3 TRBD2 TRBV14 TGTGCCAGCAGCCAAGACTGGCCTAGCGGGGGGACTTCAGATACGCAGTATTTT CASSQDWPSGGTSDTQYF
once TRBJ2-5 TRBD2 TRBV9 TGTGCCAGCAGCGTTGGGGAGGGAAGCCGGGAGACCCAGTACTTC CASSVGEGSRETQYF
few TRBJ1-5 TRBD1 TRBV28 TGTGCCAGCATCCCGGGACAGGGCTATCAGCCCCAGCATTTT CASIPGQGYQPQHF
NA TRBJ2-7 TRBD2 TRBV5-1 TGCGCCAGCAGGGGGACTAGCGGGAGTCGCGAGCAGTACTTC CASRGTSGSREQYF